Sequencing of this TCR beta chain was carried out in a study of Graves' ophthalmopathy and Graves' hyperthyroidism. Amplification from RNA transcripts yielded the TCR beta CDR3 regions. In the first round, RT-PCR was carried out with HTBI primers, and a multiplex PCR formed the second round. One entry per CDR3 protein, called by TCRdb with MiXCR from the multiplex PCR reads. Seen here are hundreds of thousands of distinct CDR3 sequences, about an eighth observed once, and the top ten hold 8% to 10%. Germline-derived CDR1 and CDR2 are SNHLY and FYNNEI. V was clipped by 6 bases and J by 3 bases, with 21 bases between them. CDR3 length: 18 amino acids. Comments on this clonotype: Its antigen is currently unknown. It is likely a read error, because the conserved phenylalanine at the end of the CDR3 is missing.

Overall study results and limits: Ophthalmopathy progression was predicted by the model at 70.59% sensitivity and about 72% specificity.

The TCR sequence derives from a woman under 40 with Graves' ophthalmopathy. The gene calls are TRBV2 and TRBJ1-6; D perhaps matches TRBD1 (5 bases). Specimen: blood. Here the CDR3 reads CASSAERPGLDYNSPLHS. The DNA of the CDR3 is TGTGCCAGCAGCGCCGAGCGTCCAGGGCTGGACTATAATTCACCCCTCCACTCA.